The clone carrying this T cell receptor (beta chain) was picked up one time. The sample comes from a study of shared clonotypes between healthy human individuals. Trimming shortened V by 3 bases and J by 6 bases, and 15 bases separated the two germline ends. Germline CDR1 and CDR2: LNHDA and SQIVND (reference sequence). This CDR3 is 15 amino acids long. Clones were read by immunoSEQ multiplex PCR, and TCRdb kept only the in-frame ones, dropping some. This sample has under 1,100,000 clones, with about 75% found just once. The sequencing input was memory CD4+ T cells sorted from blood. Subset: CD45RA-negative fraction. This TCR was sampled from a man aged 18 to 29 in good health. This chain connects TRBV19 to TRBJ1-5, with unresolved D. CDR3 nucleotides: TGTGCCAGTAGTATCAAACCCAGCGGGAGTCAGCCCCAGCATTTT. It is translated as CASSIKPSGSQPQHF.